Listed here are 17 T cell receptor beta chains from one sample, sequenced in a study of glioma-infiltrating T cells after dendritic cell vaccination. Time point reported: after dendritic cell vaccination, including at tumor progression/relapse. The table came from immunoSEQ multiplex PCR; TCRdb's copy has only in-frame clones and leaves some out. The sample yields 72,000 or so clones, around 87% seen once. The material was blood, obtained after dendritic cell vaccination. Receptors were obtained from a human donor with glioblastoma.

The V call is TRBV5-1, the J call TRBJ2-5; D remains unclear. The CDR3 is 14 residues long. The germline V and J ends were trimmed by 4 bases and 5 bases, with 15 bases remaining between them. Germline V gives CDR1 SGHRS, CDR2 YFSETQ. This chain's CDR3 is CASSNPGSPETQYF. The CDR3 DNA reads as TGCGCCAGCAGCAACCCCGGGTCCCCGGAGACCCAGTACTTC.

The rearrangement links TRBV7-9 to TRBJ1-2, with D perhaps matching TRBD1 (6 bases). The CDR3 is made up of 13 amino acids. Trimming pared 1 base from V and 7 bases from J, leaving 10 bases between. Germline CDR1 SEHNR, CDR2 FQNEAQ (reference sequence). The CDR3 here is CASSLEGGSGYTF. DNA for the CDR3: TGTGCCAGCAGCTTAGAGGGGGGGTCTGGCTACACCTTC.

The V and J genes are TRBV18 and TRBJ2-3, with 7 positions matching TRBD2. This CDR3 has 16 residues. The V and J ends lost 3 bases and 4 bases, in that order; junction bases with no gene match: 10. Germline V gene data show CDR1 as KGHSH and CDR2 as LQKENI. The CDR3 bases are TGTGCCAGCTCACCGAGGGGCGGGAGTCAAGCAGATACGCAGTATTTT. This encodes CASSPRGGSQADTQYF.

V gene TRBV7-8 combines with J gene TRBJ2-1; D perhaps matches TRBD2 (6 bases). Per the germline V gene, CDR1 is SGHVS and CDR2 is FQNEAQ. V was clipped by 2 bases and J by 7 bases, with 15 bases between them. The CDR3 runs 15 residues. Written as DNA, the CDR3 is TGTGCCAGCAGCTTACGCCCTTGGAGGGAGAATGAGCAGTTCTTC. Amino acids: CASSLRPWRENEQFF.

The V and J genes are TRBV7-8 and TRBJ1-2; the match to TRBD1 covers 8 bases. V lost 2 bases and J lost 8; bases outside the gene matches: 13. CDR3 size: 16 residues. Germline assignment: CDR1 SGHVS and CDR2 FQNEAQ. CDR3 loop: CASSLKGGGDRWGYTF. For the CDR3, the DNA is TGTGCCAGCAGCTTAAAAGGGGGAGGGGACAGGTGGGGCTACACCTTC.

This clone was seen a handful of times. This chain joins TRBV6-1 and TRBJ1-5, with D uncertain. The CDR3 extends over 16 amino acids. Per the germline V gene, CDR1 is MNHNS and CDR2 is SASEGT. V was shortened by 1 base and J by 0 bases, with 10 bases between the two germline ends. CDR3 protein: CASSEVAGYSNQPQHF. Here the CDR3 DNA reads TGTGCCAGCAGTGAAGTGGCAGGTTATAGCAATCAGCCCCAGCATTTT.

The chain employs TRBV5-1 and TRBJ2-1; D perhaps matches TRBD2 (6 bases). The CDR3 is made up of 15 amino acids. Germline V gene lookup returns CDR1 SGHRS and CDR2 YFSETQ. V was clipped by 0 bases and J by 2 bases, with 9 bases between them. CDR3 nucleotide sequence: TGCGCCAGCAGCTTGGTGGCGGGAACCTACAATGAGCAGTTCTTC. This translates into CASSLVAGTYNEQFF.

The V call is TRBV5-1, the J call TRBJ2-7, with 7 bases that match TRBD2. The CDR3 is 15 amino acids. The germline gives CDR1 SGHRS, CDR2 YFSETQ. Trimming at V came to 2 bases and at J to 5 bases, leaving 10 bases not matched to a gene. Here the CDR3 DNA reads TGCGCCAGCAGCTTATCTGCGGGAGAAAGGAACGAGCAGTACTTC. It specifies CASSLSAGERNEQYF.

The CDR3 loop is CASSSSTGGAGELFF. In DNA form, the CDR3 reads TGCGCCAGCAGCTCCAGCACAGGGGGTGCCGGGGAGCTGTTTTTT. The gene calls are TRBV5-1 and TRBJ2-2; 8 bases align to TRBD1. Germline lookup yields CDR1 SGHRS and CDR2 YFSETQ. The J segment lost 6 bases and the V segment lost 3 bases, leaving 7 bases of the junction unmatched. This CDR3 has 15 residues.

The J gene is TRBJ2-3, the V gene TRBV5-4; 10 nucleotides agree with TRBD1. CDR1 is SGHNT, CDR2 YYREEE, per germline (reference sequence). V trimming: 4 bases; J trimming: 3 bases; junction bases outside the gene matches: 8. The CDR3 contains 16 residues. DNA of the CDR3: TGTGCCAGCAGCCCTAGGCGGGACAGGGGAACAGATACGCAGTATTTT. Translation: CASSPRRDRGTDTQYF.

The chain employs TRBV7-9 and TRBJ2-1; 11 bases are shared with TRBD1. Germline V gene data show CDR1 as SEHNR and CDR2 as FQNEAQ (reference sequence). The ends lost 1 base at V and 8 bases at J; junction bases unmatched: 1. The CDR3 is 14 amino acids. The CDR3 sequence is CASSLGTGGDEQFF. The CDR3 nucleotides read TGTGCCAGCAGCTTAGGGACAGGGGGCGATGAGCAGTTCTTC.

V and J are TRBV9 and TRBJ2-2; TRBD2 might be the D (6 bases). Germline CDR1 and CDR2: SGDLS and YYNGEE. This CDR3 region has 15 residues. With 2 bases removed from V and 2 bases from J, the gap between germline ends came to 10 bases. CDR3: CASSVGGINTGELFF. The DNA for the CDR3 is TGTGCCAGCAGCGTCGGAGGGATAAACACCGGGGAGCTGTTTTTT.

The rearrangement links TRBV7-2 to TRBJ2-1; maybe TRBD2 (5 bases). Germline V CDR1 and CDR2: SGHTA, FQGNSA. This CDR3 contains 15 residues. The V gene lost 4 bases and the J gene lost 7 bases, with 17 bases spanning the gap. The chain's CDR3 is CASSSPRPSRNEQFF. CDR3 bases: TGTGCCAGCAGCTCGCCTCGACCTAGCCGGAATGAGCAGTTCTTC.

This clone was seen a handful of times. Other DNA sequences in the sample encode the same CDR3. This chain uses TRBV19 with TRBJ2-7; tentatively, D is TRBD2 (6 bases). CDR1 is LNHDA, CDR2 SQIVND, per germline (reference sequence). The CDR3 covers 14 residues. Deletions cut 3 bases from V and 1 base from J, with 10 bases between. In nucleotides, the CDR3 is TGTGCCAGTAGTATTTCCGGGACTTCCTACGAGCAGTACTTC. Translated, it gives CASSISGTSYEQYF.

This chain's CDR3 is CASSPPRAYNSPLHF. The CDR3 DNA reads as TGTGCCAGCAGCCCCCCCCGGGCCTATAATTCACCCCTCCACTTT. The chain links TRBV6-5 to TRBJ1-6; no clear D gene. The CDR3 runs to 15 residues. The germline V gene has CDR1 MNHEY and CDR2 SVGAGI. V was cut by 6 bases and J by 2 bases, with 11 bases left in between.

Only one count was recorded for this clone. The CDR3 protein is CASSLSGLSYEQYF. DNA for the CDR3: TGTGCCAGCAGTTTGTCAGGACTCTCCTACGAGCAGTACTTC. The V call is TRBV27, the J call TRBJ2-7, with D tentatively TRBD2 (5 bases). V lost 3 bases and J 0 bases, leaving 9 bases between the germline ends. CDR1 and CDR2 from the germline V gene are MNHEY and SMNVEV (reference sequence). The CDR3 runs to 14 residues.

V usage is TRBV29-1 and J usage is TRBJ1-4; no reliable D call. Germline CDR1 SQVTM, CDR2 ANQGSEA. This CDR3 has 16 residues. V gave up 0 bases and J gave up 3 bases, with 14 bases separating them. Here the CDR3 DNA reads TGCAGCGTTGAAGATTTGGCCCCCGGGGCTAATGAAAAACTGTTTTTT. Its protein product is CSVEDLAPGANEKLFF. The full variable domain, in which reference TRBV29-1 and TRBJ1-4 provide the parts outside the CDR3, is SAVISQKPSRDICQRGTSLTIQCQVDSQVTMMFWYRQQPGQSLTLIATANQGSEATYESGFVIDKFPISRPNLTFSTLTVSNMSPEDSSIYLCSVEDLAPGANEKLFFGSGTQLSVL.